What follows is one T cell receptor beta chain and its context. The antigen remains undetermined. The junction and the germline gene differ at one end; a read error may be behind it. Sequenced by immunoSEQ multiplex PCR; TCRdb stores in-frame clones only, minus some. Among tens of thousands of clones listed, about 80% were seen once. The data were taken from a study of T cell clonotyping in hematopoietic cell transplantation. Across the study: Pretransplant recipient samples were taken after cytoreduction. Overall study findings and caveats: At the given depth, recipient repertoires were over 95% de novo clonotypes. No sorting was done, leaving CD4 and CD8 contributions mixed.

Noted time point: recipient sample about 28 days before transplant, after cytoreduction. The CDR3 runs 11 residues. Per the germline V gene, CDR1 is SGHRS and CDR2 is YFSETQ. This chain uses TRBV5-1 with TRBJ2-7; 8 bases fit TRBD1. This sample comprised peripheral blood mononuclear cells, obtained before stem cell transplant. The sequence derives from a woman aged 25 to 39 with chronic myeloid leukemia. Some clones in this sample may be carry-over from other donors' samples. CDR3 bases: TGCGCCAGCAGCGCGGAGGGACAGGTCTTCTTC. Residues: CASSAEGQVFF.